The rows below give T cell receptor beta chains drawn from one sample of a study of OX40 agonist ivuxolimab in advanced cancers. The table came from immunoSEQ multiplex PCR; TCRdb's copy has only in-frame clones and leaves some out. The sample lists about 94,000 clones, around 86% seen once, with around 0.3% in the top ten. The sample in question was CD4+ or CD8+ T cells sorted from blood, obtained in a trial of the OX40 agonist ivuxolimab. These receptors all stem from an adult with an advanced solid tumor such as melanoma, head and neck, liver or kidney cancer. Each CDR3 is given without its conserved first and last residue.

j_call,v_call,cdr3_aa
TRBJ2-3,TRBV11-2,ASTGWALAGVRDTQY
TRBJ2-3,TRBV6-1,ASSVRSGGSTDTQY
TRBJ2-7,TRBV29-1,SAGDYEQY
TRBJ1-3,TRBV25-1,ASTTGYSGNTIY
TRBJ1-2,TRBV10-1,ASSDGQGNYGYT
TRBJ1-4,TRBV28,ASSLPTREKLF
TRBJ2-5,TRBV7-2,ASSLGTGGETQY
TRBJ2-1,TRBV18,ASSQREGRDEQF
TRBJ2-7,TRBV25-1,ASSDPKGVQGYEQY
TRBJ1-5,TRBV29-1,SVRQQADQPQH
TRBJ2-7,TRBV7-8,ASSSGQVLYEQY
TRBJ2-1,TRBV16,ASSLRERRGADEQF
TRBJ2-1,TRBV5-1,ASSWVASGVNEQF
TRBJ1-2,TRBV10-3,AIKGGEGGYT
TRBJ1-3,TRBV13,ASSFAVAGNTIY
TRBJ1-2,TRBV29-1,SVEGDGQGIPGYT
TRBJ1-6,TRBV4-1,ASSLDRANSPLH
TRBJ2-3,TRBV2,ASSEVSGFSDTQY
TRBJ2-7,TRBV10-3,AISAGAGVYEQY
TRBJ2-1,TRBV19,ASSMGTGTRNLGEQF
TRBJ2-2,TRBV27,ASIAGRTNTGELF
TRBJ2-6,TRBV11-2,ASSRRDRGPSGANVLT
TRBJ2-3,TRBV6-5,ASSPGRGGADTQY
TRBJ1-6,TRBV19,ASSTAGGGNSPLH
TRBJ2-1,TRBV11-2,ASRPGPSSYNEQF
TRBJ2-1,TRBV7-2,ASSFSSGGHNEQF
TRBJ2-7,TRBV5-4,ASSLPRQGSYEQY
TRBJ1-4,TRBV10-2,ASSGLSNEKLF
TRBJ2-1,TRBV5-4,ASSFGRGDKNEQF
TRBJ1-2,TRBV6-5,ASSYSSGGADGYT
TRBJ2-3,TRBV7-8,ASSSGQGRTDTQY
TRBJ2-5,TRBV7-9,ASSSDRGKETQY
TRBJ1-2,TRBV7-9,ASSPPGQGYNYGYT
TRBJ2-7,TRBV4-1,ASTQDSSGSLSYEQY
TRBJ1-6,TRBV6-5,ASSYAGAGSPLH
TRBJ2-3,TRBV9,ASSSGHPGTGRPKGTQY
TRBJ2-7,TRBV2,ASTRDGSTYEQY
TRBJ1-3,TRBV5-1,ASSPSDGFPISGNTIY
TRBJ2-5,TRBV27,ASNRRGSGETQY
TRBJ1-5,TRBV2,ASTRGNQPQH
TRBJ2-5,TRBV21-1,ASTFGRGQETQY
TRBJ1-1,TRBV28,ASSLGGATEAF
TRBJ2-7,TRBV27,ASSLTFGDYEQY
TRBJ2-1,TRBV9,ASSVSISERLDNEQF
TRBJ1-1,TRBV29-1,SVDGRGIGSF
TRBJ2-3,TRBV30,AWSPSPTGSVSTDTQY
TRBJ1-1,TRBV9,ASSVEVWNTEAF
TRBJ1-5,TRBV23-1,ANPRGADHSNQPQH
TRBJ2-5,TRBV5-1,ASSLEGGNQETQY
TRBJ1-6,TRBV10-2,ASSDTGGSNSPLH
TRBJ2-3,TRBV6-1,ASSESSRRDTQY
TRBJ1-2,TRBV18,ASSPNGDLRNGYT
TRBJ1-2,TRBV5-6,ASSPPGLYGYT
TRBJ1-6,TRBV30,AWSQESGGRSPLH
TRBJ2-1,TRBV30,ACWPGQGLSSYNEQF